The sequence of this T cell receptor (beta chain) was determined in a study of cytomegalovirus exposure and HLA in healthy donors. The CDR3 covers 15 residues. The V gene's germline CDR1 is SGHRS and CDR2 YFSETQ. The V segment lost 4 bases and the J segment 4 bases; nucleotides outside the gene matches: 6. Both 60 Vbeta primers and 13 Jbeta primers went into the PCR. Sequencing was performed with immunoSEQ multiplex PCR; in TCRdb, only in-frame clones are kept and a portion is missing. The sample lists approximately 140,000 clones; about 78% were seen once. The TCR comes from a middle-aged man in good health and CMV-seropositive. The rearrangement links TRBV5-1 to TRBJ1-3; 9 bases agree with TRBD1. The source material was PBMCs. This CDR3 reads CASSPGQGSGNTIYF. The CDR3 coding sequence is TGCGCCAGCAGCCCCGGACAGGGGTCCGGAAACACCATATATTTT. The entire variable domain, with the rest obtained from reference TRBV5-1 and TRBJ1-3, is as follows: KAGVTQTPRYLIKTRGQQVTLSCSPISGHRSVSWYQQTPGQGLQFLFEYFSETQRNKGNFPGRFSGRQFSNSRSEMNVSTLELGDSALYLCASSPGQGSGNTIYFGEGSWLTVV.